This is a list of T cell receptor beta chains from one sample in a study of T cell repertoires in cytomegalovirus infection. Using its own MiXCR run on the reads, TCRdb lists one record per CDR3 protein. This sample has around 330,000 distinct CDR3 sequences; roughly 15% occur once, and the top ten carry around 13%. What was sequenced was PBMCs. The receptors shown here come from a human donor in good health (CMV status not recorded). Some clones in this sample may be carry-over from other donors' samples. Both conserved end residues are part of each CDR3. Each record gives: V gene, clone size, D gene, J gene, CDR3 protein, CDR3 DNA. A D gene is named only where the DNA matches it firmly. A row's size may be missing; if present it is once, few, many or a size class.

V: TRBV10-3; size: -; D: TRBD1; J: TRBJ2-7; CDR3: CAISIRTGGNEQYF; DNA: TGTGCCATCAGTATAAGGACAGGGGGGAACGAGCAGTACTTC
V: TRBV7-2; size: many; D: TRBD2; J: TRBJ2-2; CDR3: CASSPGLATGELFF; DNA: TGTGCCAGCAGCCCGGGACTAGCGACCGGGGAGCTGTTTTTT
V: TRBV6-5; size: -; D: TRBD1; J: TRBJ1-1; CDR3: CASSYTGGDGTEAFF; DNA: TGTGCCAGCAGTTACACAGGGGGCGACGGCACTGAAGCTTTCTTT
V: TRBV12-3/TRBV12-4; size: many; D: -; J: TRBJ2-1; CDR3: CASAALGEQFF; DNA: TGTGCCAGCGCCGCCTTGGGGGAGCAGTTCTTC
V: TRBV28; size: many; D: TRBD2; J: TRBJ2-5; CDR3: CASSLAGVLQETQYF; DNA: TGTGCCAGCAGTCTAGCGGGAGTTCTCCAAGAGACCCAGTACTTC
V: TRBV7-9; size: -; D: -; J: TRBJ2-7; CDR3: CASSLEIFEQYF; DNA: TGTGCCAGCAGCTTAGAAATTTTCGAGCAGTACTTC
V: TRBV7-2; size: medium-sized; D: -; J: TRBJ1-3; CDR3: CASTRGLGGDGPSGNTIYF; DNA: TGTGCCAGCACCCGAGGTCTCGGAGGAGACGGCCCCTCTGGAAACACCATATATTTT
V: TRBV6-5; size: -; D: TRBD1; J: TRBJ2-7; CDR3: CASSHDGTEAYEQYF; DNA: TGTGCCAGCAGCCACGACGGGACAGAAGCCTACGAGCAGTACTTC
V: TRBV5-1; size: -; D: TRBD2; J: TRBJ2-3; CDR3: CASSLLVSGGATDSTDTQYF; DNA: TGCGCCAGCAGCTTGTTGGTATCGGGGGGAGCAACTGATAGCACAGATACGCAGTATTTT
V: TRBV12-3/TRBV12-4; size: many; D: TRBD1; J: TRBJ2-3; CDR3: CASSPRQGHTDTQYF; DNA: TGTGCCAGCAGTCCTCGACAGGGACACACAGATACGCAGTATTTT
V: TRBV7-2; size: few; D: TRBD2; J: TRBJ2-1; CDR3: CASRPGRPSGAYNEQFF; DNA: TGTGCCAGCAGACCCGGTAGGCCTAGCGGGGCCTACAATGAGCAGTTCTTC
V: TRBV27; size: many; D: -; J: TRBJ2-7; CDR3: CASSFQDSYEQYF; DNA: TGTGCCAGCAGTTTCCAGGACTCCTACGAGCAGTACTTC
V: TRBV7-9; size: -; D: -; J: TRBJ2-3; CDR3: CASSLAVQSSTDTQYF; DNA: TGTGCCAGCAGCTTAGCTGTGCAGTCTAGCACAGATACGCAGTATTTT
V: TRBV10-3; size: -; D: -; J: TRBJ1-6; CDR3: CAISAGFEGSPLHF; DNA: TGTGCCATCAGTGCAGGGTTTGAGGGTTCACCCCTCCACTTT
V: TRBV7-2; size: many; D: -; J: TRBJ1-2; CDR3: CASSPGGGNGYTF; DNA: TGTGCCAGCAGCCCGGGAGGGGGTAATGGCTACACCTTC
V: TRBV18; size: -; D: TRBD1; J: TRBJ2-7; CDR3: CASSPIRDRVYEQYF; DNA: TGTGCCAGCTCACCAATTAGAGACAGGGTCTACGAGCAGTACTTC
V: TRBV28; size: -; D: -; J: TRBJ1-1; CDR3: CASSPAGLGEGF; DNA: TGTGCCAGCAGCCCCGCAGGATTAGGGGAAGGCTTT
V: TRBV14; size: many; D: -; J: TRBJ2-1; CDR3: CASQGQTYNEQFF; DNA: TGTGCATCACAGGGACAAACTTACAATGAGCAGTTCTTC
V: TRBV4-1; size: many; D: -; J: TRBJ2-1; CDR3: CASSQDPLSEQFF; DNA: TGCGCCAGCAGCCAAGACCCATTAAGCGAGCAGTTCTTC
V: TRBV7-9; size: many; D: TRBD1; J: TRBJ2-7; CDR3: CASSLDGTGGEQYF; DNA: TGTGCCAGCAGCTTAGACGGGACAGGGGGCGAGCAGTACTTC
V: TRBV25-1; size: -; D: TRBD1; J: TRBJ1-3; CDR3: CASSDSGGSGNTIYF; DNA: TGTGCCAGCAGTGACTCAGGGGGCTCTGGAAACACCATATATTTT
V: TRBV14; size: many; D: -; J: TRBJ1-1; CDR3: CASSQDRREMNTEAFF; DNA: TGTGCCAGCAGCCAAGATCGAAGGGAAATGAACACTGAAGCTTTCTTT
V: TRBV28; size: -; D: TRBD1; J: TRBJ2-1; CDR3: CASKQGRRQGAF; DNA: TGTGCCAGCAAACAGGGGAGGAGACAGGGGGCTTTC
V: TRBV27; size: -; D: -; J: TRBJ1-5; CDR3: CASSKPGRPQHF; DNA: TGTGCCAGCAGTAAACCGGGACGGCCCCAGCATTTT
V: TRBV7-2; size: many; D: -; J: TRBJ1-1; CDR3: CASSTVKTGGGTEAFF; DNA: TGTGCCAGCAGTACCGTCAAGACAGGTGGTGGCACTGAAGCTTTCTTT
V: TRBV7-9; size: many; D: -; J: TRBJ2-6; CDR3: CASSLGGLGRSGANVLTF; DNA: TGTGCCAGCAGCTTAGGGGGCCTGGGGAGATCTGGGGCCAACGTCCTGACTTTC
V: TRBV7-2; size: few; D: -; J: TRBJ2-1; CDR3: CASSFWGLDNEQFF; DNA: TGTGCCAGCAGCTTTTGGGGGTTGGACAATGAGCAGTTCTTC
V: TRBV7-3; size: many; D: TRBD2; J: TRBJ2-5; CDR3: CASSPTGGGETQYF; DNA: TGTGCCAGCAGCCCGACGGGGGGAGGGGAGACCCAGTACTTC
V: TRBV28; size: -; D: TRBD1; J: TRBJ1-2; CDR3: CASRAGTGLIYGYTF; DNA: TGTGCCAGCAGGGCCGGGACAGGGCTTATCTATGGCTACACCTTC
V: TRBV28; size: -; D: TRBD1; J: TRBJ2-7; CDR3: CASSNTGVGYEQYF; DNA: TGTGCCAGCAGTAATACAGGGGTAGGATACGAGCAGTACTTC
V: TRBV2; size: -; D: TRBD1; J: TRBJ1-5; CDR3: CASSEAQGDQPQHF; DNA: TGTGCCAGCAGTGAAGCCCAGGGGGATCAGCCCCAGCATTTT
V: TRBV12-3/TRBV12-4; size: few; D: TRBD1; J: TRBJ1-6; CDR3: CASSIRDRGSPLHF; DNA: TGTGCCAGCAGTATCCGGGACAGGGGTTCACCCCTCCACTTT
V: TRBV7-2; size: many; D: -; J: TRBJ2-1; CDR3: CASSLASGKQFF; DNA: TGTGCCAGCAGCTTAGCATCAGGGAAGCAGTTCTTC
V: TRBV2; size: few; D: -; J: TRBJ1-3; CDR3: CASSPREGSGNTIYF; DNA: TGTGCCAGCAGTCCCCGGGAGGGCTCTGGAAACACCATATATTTT
V: TRBV5-4; size: -; D: TRBD1; J: TRBJ2-1; CDR3: CASSPTADRGQFEQFF; DNA: TGTGCCAGCAGCCCCACAGCGGACAGGGGGCAATTCGAGCAGTTCTTC
V: TRBV10-3; size: few; D: -; J: TRBJ2-7; CDR3: CAISVSGTNAYEQYF; DNA: TGTGCCATCAGCGTTTCCGGGACCAACGCCTACGAGCAGTACTTC
V: TRBV7-2; size: many; D: -; J: TRBJ2-1; CDR3: CASSLGWQNEQFF; DNA: TGTGCCAGCAGCTTAGGCTGGCAGAATGAGCAGTTCTTC
V: TRBV28; size: -; D: TRBD1; J: TRBJ2-7; CDR3: CASSLPGGSYEQYF; DNA: TGTGCCAGCAGTTTGCCAGGGGGCAGCTACGAGCAGTACTTC
V: TRBV3-1; size: -; D: -; J: TRBJ2-1; CDR3: CASSPQGDEQFF; DNA: TGTGCCAGCAGCCCTCAGGGAGATGAGCAGTTCTTC
V: TRBV7-2; size: many; D: -; J: TRBJ2-5; CDR3: CASSFAGAQETQYF; DNA: TGTGCCAGCAGCTTCGCGGGGGCCCAAGAGACCCAGTACTTC
V: TRBV27; size: many; D: TRBD1; J: TRBJ1-6; CDR3: CASSPKGQGTASPLHF; DNA: TGTGCCAGCAGCCCCAAGGGACAGGGTACGGCCTCACCCCTCCACTTT
V: TRBV6-1; size: few; D: -; J: TRBJ1-5; CDR3: CASSEGGGYQPQHF; DNA: TGTGCCAGCAGTGAAGGGGGAGGGTATCAGCCCCAGCATTTT
V: TRBV5-1; size: -; D: TRBD2; J: TRBJ2-3; CDR3: CASSLVCGGWCTDTQYF; DNA: TGCGCCAGCAGCTTGGTTTGCGGGGGATGGTGCACAGATACGCAGTATTTT
V: TRBV7-9; size: many; D: -; J: TRBJ1-4; CDR3: CASSETGATNEKLFF; DNA: TGTGCCAGCAGCGAAACGGGCGCAACTAATGAAAAACTGTTTTTT
V: TRBV20-1; size: -; D: -; J: TRBJ2-7; CDR3: CSARTTGTASYEQYF; DNA: TGCAGTGCTAGGACAACCGGGACTGCCTCCTACGAGCAGTACTTC
V: TRBV5-4; size: few; D: TRBD1; J: TRBJ1-2; CDR3: CASSWGQGGNLLGYTF; DNA: TGTGCCAGCAGCTGGGGACAGGGGGGAAACCTTCTAGGCTACACCTTC
V: TRBV10-3; size: many; D: TRBD1; J: TRBJ1-4; CDR3: CATRDRVNEKLFF; DNA: TGTGCCACCCGGGACAGGGTGAATGAAAAACTGTTTTTT
V: TRBV27; size: -; D: TRBD2; J: TRBJ2-1; CDR3: CASSLSSGLAPYNEQFF; DNA: TGTGCCAGCAGTTTATCCTCAGGACTAGCCCCCTACAATGAGCAGTTCTTC
V: TRBV7-2; size: many; D: -; J: TRBJ2-5; CDR3: CASSFKLQETQYF; DNA: TGTGCCAGCAGCTTCAAGCTACAAGAGACCCAGTACTTC
V: TRBV7-2; size: medium-sized; D: TRBD2; J: TRBJ2-5; CDR3: CASSLGNSGGARETQYF; DNA: TGTGCCAGCAGCTTGGGGAACAGCGGGGGGGCGCGGGAGACCCAGTACTTC